Presented here are 21 T cell receptor beta chains from one specimen sequenced in a study of T cells expressing NK-cell markers. TCRdb re-called the 5' RACE reads and shows each CDR3 protein once, DNA omitted. This repertoire includes about 460,000 distinct CDR3 sequences. Material: blood T cells: a sorted CD56 or NKG2C T cell subset, CD4+ or CD8+ T cells, or bulk PBMC T cells (not recorded which). These receptors all stem from a woman between 45 and 60 years old in good health.

The genes are TRBV14 and TRBJ2-1; TCRdb's assignment of TRBD1 cannot be checked, as there is no DNA. The CDR3 extends over 15 amino acids. CDR1 and CDR2 (germline): SGHDN, FVKESK. The CDR3 spells CASSVRDNSYNEQFF.

The CDR3 spells CASSISGVGETQYF. This rearrangement joins TRBV5-1 to TRBJ2-5; TCRdb proposes TRBD2, but this gene call is untestable without DNA. CDR3 length equals 14 residues. Germline CDR1 reads SGHRS; CDR2 reads YFSETQ.

The chain uses TRBV20-1 and TRBJ2-1; TCRdb's D call of TRBD1 is untestable without DNA. From germline, CDR1 is DFQATT and CDR2 SNEGSKA (reference sequence). CDR3 length: 15 amino acids. The CDR3 reads CSARRGQGTYNEQFF.

The chain joins TRBV12-5 to TRBJ1-1. CDR3 length equals 13 residues. CDR1 is LGHNT, CDR2 FRNRAP, per germline. CDR3 sequence: CASGMVLGTEAFF.

The CDR3 loop is CASHNRGGSYNEQFF. This chain joins TRBV12-3 or TRBV12-4 and TRBJ2-1; without DNA, the TCRdb call of TRBD1 cannot be checked. The CDR3 loop spans 15 amino acids.

The CDR3 is CASSFSTSLNNEQFF. The V and J genes are TRBV5-5 and TRBJ2-1; TCRdb's D call of TRBD2 is untestable without DNA. Germline CDR1 is SGHKS and CDR2 is YYEKEE (reference sequence). The CDR3 runs 15 residues.

The chain carries TRBV27 and TRBJ2-1; the TRBD1 assignment by TCRdb is unverifiable without DNA. The CDR3 sequence is 13 residues long. Per the germline V gene, CDR1 is MNHEY and CDR2 is SMNVEV (reference sequence). CDR3 protein: CASRSRGRDEQFF.

The gene calls are TRBV24-1 and TRBJ2-2; TCRdb's D call, TRBD1, is unchecked because there is no DNA. The CDR3 is 16 residues long. Per the germline V gene, CDR1 is KGHDR and CDR2 is SFDVKD. CDR3 sequence: CATSDRDRLYTGELFF.

The chain employs TRBV6-2 or TRBV6-3 and TRBJ2-3. The CDR3 is made up of 14 amino acids. Germline V gives CDR1 MNHEY, CDR2 SVGEGT. The CDR3 loop is CASSYSVSTDTQYF.

The rearrangement joins TRBV5-1 to TRBJ2-2. The CDR3 runs 13 residues. The germline V gene encodes CDR1 SGHRS and CDR2 YFSETQ. CDR3 amino acids: CASSLGSAGELFF.

The chain recombines TRBV7-9 with TRBJ1-1; the TCRdb call, TRBD1, lacks DNA for checking. The CDR3 spans 15 residues. Germline V gene lookup returns CDR1 SEHNR and CDR2 FQNEAQ (reference sequence). The CDR3 loop is CASSLSSTGDTEAFF.

V is TRBV24-1 and J is TRBJ2-3; lacking DNA, the TRBD1 call made by TCRdb goes unchecked. Germline V gene data show CDR1 as KGHDR and CDR2 as SFDVKD. This CDR3 comprises 18 residues. This chain's CDR3 is CATSDLRIGGRFTDTQYF.

The chain carries TRBV20-1 and TRBJ2-5; TCRdb designates TRBD1, a call that cannot be tested without DNA. The germline V gene has CDR1 DFQATT and CDR2 SNEGSKA (reference sequence). The CDR3 contains 15 residues. CDR3 residues: CSVHPTQGYQETQYF.

The chain has TRBV20-1 and TRBJ2-7; the D call from TCRdb, TRBD1, cannot be confirmed without DNA. The germline CDR1 and CDR2 sequences are DFQATT and SNEGSKA (reference sequence). This CDR3 is 15 amino acids long. CDR3 residues: CSATIRDRSSYEQYF.

The chain is built from TRBV18 and TRBJ2-2; TCRdb selects TRBD1, and the lack of DNA leaves this call unchecked. CDR1 and CDR2 (germline): KGHSH, LQKENI. The CDR3 contains 16 residues. The CDR3 loop is CASSPPFQGRPRELFF. The full variable domain, in which reference TRBV18 and TRBJ2-2 provide the parts outside the CDR3, is NAGVMQNPRHLVRRRGQEARLRCSPMKGHSHVYWYRQLPEEGLKFMVYLQKENIIDESGMPKERFSAEFPKEGPSILRIQQVVRGDSAAYFCASSPPFQGRPRELFFGEGSRLTVL.

The rearrangement links TRBV7-2 to TRBJ2-1; the D gene TCRdb calls, TRBD1, cannot be checked with no DNA. The CDR3 sequence is 14 residues long. CDR1 and CDR2 (germline): SGHTA, FQGNSA. The CDR3 is CASSPLRGNNEQFF.

The chain is built from TRBV5-1 and TRBJ2-1; absent DNA, TCRdb's TRBD2 call cannot be checked. CDR3 size: 15 residues. CDR1 is SGHRS, CDR2 YFSETQ, per germline. The CDR3 is CASSEESGRRNEQFF.

The rearrangement links TRBV2 to TRBJ1-1; TCRdb returns TRBD1, unconfirmable since there is no DNA. This CDR3 has 18 amino acids. The V gene's germline CDR1 is SNHLY and CDR2 FYNNEI. CDR3 loop: CASSARTGGSAANTEAFF.

This chain links TRBV20-1 with TRBJ2-3; the TCRdb call, TRBD1, lacks DNA for checking. Germline V gene data show CDR1 as DFQATT and CDR2 as SNEGSKA (reference sequence). The CDR3 is made up of 15 amino acids. CDR3 sequence: CSANQQGKSTDTQYF.

The chain recombines TRBV5-1 with TRBJ1-2; without DNA, the TCRdb call of TRBD1 cannot be checked. Germline V CDR1 and CDR2: SGHRS, YFSETQ. CDR3 length: 15 amino acids. CDR3 in amino acids: CASSTGQGAIRSYTF.

The chain carries TRBV27 and TRBJ1-3. The CDR3 totals 15 residues. CDR1 is MNHEY and CDR2 is SMNVEV in the germline V gene (reference sequence). The CDR3 reads CASSPISGSGNTIYF.